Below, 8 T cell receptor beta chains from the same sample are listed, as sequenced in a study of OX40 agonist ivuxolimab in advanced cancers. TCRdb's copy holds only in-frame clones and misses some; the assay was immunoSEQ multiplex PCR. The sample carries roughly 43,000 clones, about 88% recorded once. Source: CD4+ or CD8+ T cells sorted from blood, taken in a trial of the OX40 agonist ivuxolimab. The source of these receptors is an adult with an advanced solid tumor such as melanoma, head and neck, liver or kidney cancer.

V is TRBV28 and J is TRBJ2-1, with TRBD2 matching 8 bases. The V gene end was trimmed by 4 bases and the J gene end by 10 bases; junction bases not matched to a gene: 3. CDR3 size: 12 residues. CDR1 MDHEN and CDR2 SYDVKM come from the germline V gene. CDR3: CASSWGGREQFF. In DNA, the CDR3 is TGTGCCAGCAGTTGGGGCGGGAGGGAGCAGTTCTTC.

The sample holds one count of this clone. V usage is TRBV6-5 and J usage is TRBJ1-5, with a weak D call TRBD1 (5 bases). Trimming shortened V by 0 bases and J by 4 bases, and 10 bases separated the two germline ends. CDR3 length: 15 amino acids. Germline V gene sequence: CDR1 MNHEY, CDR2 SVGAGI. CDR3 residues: CASSYSSGTNQPQHF. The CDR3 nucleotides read TGTGCCAGCAGTTACTCTAGTGGGACTAATCAGCCCCAGCATTTT.

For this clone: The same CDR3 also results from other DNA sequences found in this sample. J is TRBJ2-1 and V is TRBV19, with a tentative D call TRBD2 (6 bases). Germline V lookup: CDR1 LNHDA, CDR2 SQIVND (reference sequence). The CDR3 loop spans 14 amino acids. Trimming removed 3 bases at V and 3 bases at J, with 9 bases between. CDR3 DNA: TGTGCCAGTAGTATCGGCGGGGACTACAATGAGCAGTTCTTC. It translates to CASSIGGDYNEQFF.

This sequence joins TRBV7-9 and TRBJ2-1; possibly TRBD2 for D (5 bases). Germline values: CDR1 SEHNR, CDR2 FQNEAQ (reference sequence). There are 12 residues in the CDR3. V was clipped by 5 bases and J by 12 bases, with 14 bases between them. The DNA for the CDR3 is TGTGCCAGCAGCCCCGGTCGGGATGGGCAGTTCTTC. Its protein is CASSPGRDGQFF.

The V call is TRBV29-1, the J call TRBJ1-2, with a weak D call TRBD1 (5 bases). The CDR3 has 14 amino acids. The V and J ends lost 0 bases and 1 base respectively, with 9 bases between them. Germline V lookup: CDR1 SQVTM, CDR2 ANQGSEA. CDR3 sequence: CSVEDNRINYGYTF. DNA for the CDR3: TGCAGCGTTGAAGATAACAGGATTAACTATGGCTACACCTTC.

The CDR3, as DNA: TGTGCCAGTAGTACCCGACAGGGACCGCTCCAAGAGACCCAGTACTTC. It translates to CASSTRQGPLQETQYF. This rearrangement joins TRBV19 to TRBJ2-5, with 7 bases matching TRBD1. Germline CDR1 reads LNHDA; CDR2 reads SQIVND (reference sequence). The CDR3 contains 16 residues. J was trimmed by 1 base and V by 4 bases; bases with no gene match: 9.

CDR3 nucleotide sequence: TGCGCCAGCAGCTTACACCCACTTGAAGCTTTCTTT. Its protein product is CASSLHPLEAFF. The genes are TRBV5-1 and TRBJ1-1; D unresolved. CDR3 length: 12 residues. The germline V gene has CDR1 SGHRS and CDR2 YFSETQ. V lost 2 bases and J 7 bases, leaving 9 bases between the germline ends.

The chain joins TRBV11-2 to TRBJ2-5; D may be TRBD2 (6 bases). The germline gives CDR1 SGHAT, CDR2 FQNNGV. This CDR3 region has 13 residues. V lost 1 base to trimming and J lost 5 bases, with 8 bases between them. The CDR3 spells CASSLVGGETQYF. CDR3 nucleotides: TGTGCCAGCAGCTTAGTTGGGGGGGAGACCCAGTACTTC.